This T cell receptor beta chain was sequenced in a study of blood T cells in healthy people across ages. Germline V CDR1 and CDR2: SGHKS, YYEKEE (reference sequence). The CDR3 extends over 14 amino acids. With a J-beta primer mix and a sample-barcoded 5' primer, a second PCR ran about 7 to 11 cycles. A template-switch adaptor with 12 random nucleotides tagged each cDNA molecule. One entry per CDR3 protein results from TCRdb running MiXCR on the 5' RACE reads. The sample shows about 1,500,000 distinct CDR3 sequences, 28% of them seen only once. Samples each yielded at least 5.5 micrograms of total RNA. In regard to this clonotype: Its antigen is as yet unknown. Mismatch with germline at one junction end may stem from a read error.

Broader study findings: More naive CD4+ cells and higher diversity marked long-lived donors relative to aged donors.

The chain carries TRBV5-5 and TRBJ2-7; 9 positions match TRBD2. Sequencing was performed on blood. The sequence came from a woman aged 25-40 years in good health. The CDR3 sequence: CAGSPLAGANEQYF. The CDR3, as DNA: TGTGCCGGCAGCCCTTTAGCGGGAGCGAACGAGCAGTACTTC.